This T cell receptor (beta chain) is drawn from a study of high-grade serous ovarian cancer treatment subgroups. Across the study: Samples averaged approximately 15,000 reads and around 7,600 unique TCR beta rearrangements. General observations from the study: Different patients shared almost no repertoire; same-patient tumors shared about 0.095 to 0.79. Higher neoantigen levels went with greater TCR clonal relatedness.

CDR1 is MGHRA and CDR2 is YSYEKL in the germline V gene. CDR3 length equals 16 residues. The junction had 10 bases not matched to a gene; V was cut back by 3 bases and J by 8 bases. Tumor samples were obtained before definitive surgery or chemotherapy. Method: immunoSEQ multiplex PCR; TCRdb's copy keeps in-frame clones and lacks some. The table includes fewer than 3,000 clones, roughly 80% detected once. Details on this clone: The antigen remains unidentified.

The chain recombines TRBV4-1 with TRBJ2-1, with 10 bases that match TRBD2. The sample was tumor tissue. This sequence was found in a human donor with high-grade serous ovarian cancer. CDR3 residues: CASSHGRLAGLDEQFF. Here the CDR3 DNA reads TGCGCCAGCAGCCACGGAAGACTAGCGGGCCTAGATGAGCAGTTCTTC.